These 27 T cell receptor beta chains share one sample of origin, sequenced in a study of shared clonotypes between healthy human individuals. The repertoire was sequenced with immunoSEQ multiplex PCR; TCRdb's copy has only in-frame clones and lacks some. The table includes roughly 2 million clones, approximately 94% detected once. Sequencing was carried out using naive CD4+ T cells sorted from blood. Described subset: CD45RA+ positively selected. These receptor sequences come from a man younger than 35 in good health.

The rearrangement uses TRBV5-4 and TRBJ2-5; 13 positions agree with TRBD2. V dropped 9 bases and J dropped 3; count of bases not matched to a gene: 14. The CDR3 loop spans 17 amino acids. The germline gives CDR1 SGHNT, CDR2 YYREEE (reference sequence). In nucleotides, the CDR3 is TGTGCCAAATCAACGACCGGGACTAGCGGGAAAGAAGAGACCCAGTACTTC. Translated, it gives CAKSTTGTSGKEETQYF.

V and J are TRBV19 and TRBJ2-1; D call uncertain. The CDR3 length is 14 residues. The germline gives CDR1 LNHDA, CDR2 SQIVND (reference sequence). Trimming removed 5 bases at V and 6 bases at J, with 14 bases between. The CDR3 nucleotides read TGTGCCAGTAGTCCGTTGGGGTTGACCAATGAGCAGTTCTTC. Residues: CASSPLGLTNEQFF.

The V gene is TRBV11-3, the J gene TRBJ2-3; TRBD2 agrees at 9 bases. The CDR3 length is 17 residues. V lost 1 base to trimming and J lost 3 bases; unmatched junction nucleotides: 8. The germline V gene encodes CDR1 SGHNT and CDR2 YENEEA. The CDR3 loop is CASSLGASGARTDTQYF. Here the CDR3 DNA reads TGTGCCAGCAGCTTAGGGGCTAGCGGGGCGCGGACAGATACGCAGTATTTT.

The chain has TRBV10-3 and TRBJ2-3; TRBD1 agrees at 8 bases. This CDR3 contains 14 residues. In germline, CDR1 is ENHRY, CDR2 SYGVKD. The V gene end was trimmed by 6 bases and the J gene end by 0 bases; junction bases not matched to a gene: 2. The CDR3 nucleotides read TGTGCCATCAGATGGACAGGGAGCACAGATACGCAGTATTTT. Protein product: CAIRWTGSTDTQYF.

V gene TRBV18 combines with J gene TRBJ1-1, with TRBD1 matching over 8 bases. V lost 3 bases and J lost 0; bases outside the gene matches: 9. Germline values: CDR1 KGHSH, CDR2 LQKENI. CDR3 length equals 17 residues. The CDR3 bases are TGTGCCAGCTCACCGATTGTAGGACAGGGATTGAACACTGAAGCTTTCTTT. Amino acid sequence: CASSPIVGQGLNTEAFF.

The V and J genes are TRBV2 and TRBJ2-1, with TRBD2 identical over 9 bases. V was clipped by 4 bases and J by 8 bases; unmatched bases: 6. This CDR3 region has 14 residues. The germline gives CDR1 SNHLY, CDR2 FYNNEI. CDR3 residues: CASSGPAGGDEQFF. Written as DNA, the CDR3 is TGTGCCAGCAGTGGCCCAGCGGGGGGCGATGAGCAGTTCTTC. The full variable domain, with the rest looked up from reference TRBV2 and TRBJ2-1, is EPEVTQTPSHQVTQMGQEVILRCVPISNHLYFYWYRQILGQKVEFLVSFYNNEISEKSEIFDDQFSVERPDGSNFTLKIRSTKLEDSAMYFCASSGPAGGDEQFFGPGTRLTVL.

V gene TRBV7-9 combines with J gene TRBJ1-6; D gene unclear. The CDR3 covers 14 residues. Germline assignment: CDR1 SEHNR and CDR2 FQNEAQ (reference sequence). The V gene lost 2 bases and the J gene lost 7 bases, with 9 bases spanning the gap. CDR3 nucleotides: TGTGCCAGCAGCTTAAGGGAGAGAAATTCACCCCTCCACTTT. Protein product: CASSLRERNSPLHF.

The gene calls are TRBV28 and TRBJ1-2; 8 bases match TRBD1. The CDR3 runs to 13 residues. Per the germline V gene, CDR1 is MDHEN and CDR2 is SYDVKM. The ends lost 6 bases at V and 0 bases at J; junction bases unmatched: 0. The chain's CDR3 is CASRDRANYGYTF. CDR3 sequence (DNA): TGTGCCAGCAGGGACAGGGCTAACTATGGCTACACCTTC.

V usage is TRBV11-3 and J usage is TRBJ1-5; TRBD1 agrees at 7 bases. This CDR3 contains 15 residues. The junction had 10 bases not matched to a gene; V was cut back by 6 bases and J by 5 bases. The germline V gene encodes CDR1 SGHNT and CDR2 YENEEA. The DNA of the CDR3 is TGTGCCAGCAGGGGCGGGACAGATCCTTATCAGCCCCAGCATTTT. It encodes CASRGGTDPYQPQHF.

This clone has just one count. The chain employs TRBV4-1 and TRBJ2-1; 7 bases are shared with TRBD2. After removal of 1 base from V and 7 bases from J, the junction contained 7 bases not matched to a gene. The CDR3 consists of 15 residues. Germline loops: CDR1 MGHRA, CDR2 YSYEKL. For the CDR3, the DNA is TGCGCCAGCAGCCAAGTAGGTCTAGCGGCGAATGAGCAGTTCTTC. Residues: CASSQVGLAANEQFF.

The CDR3 loop is CASRREQGSNQPQHF. The CDR3 region has the DNA TGTGCCAGCAGACGGGAACAGGGAAGCAATCAGCCCCAGCATTTT. The rearrangement uses TRBV28 and TRBJ1-5, with D possibly TRBD1 on 6 matching bases. Trimming took 6 bases from V and 1 from J, leaving 13 bases between them. This CDR3 has 15 amino acids. Germline assignment: CDR1 MDHEN and CDR2 SYDVKM.

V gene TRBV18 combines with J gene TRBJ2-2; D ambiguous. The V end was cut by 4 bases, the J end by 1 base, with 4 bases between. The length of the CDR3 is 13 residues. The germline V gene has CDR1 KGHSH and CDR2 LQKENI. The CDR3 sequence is CASSRENTGELFF. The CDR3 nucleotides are TGTGCCAGCTCACGAGAGAACACCGGGGAGCTGTTTTTT. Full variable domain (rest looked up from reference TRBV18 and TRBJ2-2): NAGVMQNPRHLVRRRGQEARLRCSPMKGHSHVYWYRQLPEEGLKFMVYLQKENIIDESGMPKERFSAEFPKEGPSILRIQQVVRGDSAAYFCASSRENTGELFFGEGSRLTVL.

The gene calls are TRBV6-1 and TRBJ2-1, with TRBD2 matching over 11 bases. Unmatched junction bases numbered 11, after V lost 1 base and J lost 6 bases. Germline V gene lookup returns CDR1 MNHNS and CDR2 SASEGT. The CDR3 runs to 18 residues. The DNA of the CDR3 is TGTGCCAGCAGTGAAGAATCCCGACTAGCGGGGTGGTCCAATGAGCAGTTCTTC. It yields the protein CASSEESRLAGWSNEQFF.

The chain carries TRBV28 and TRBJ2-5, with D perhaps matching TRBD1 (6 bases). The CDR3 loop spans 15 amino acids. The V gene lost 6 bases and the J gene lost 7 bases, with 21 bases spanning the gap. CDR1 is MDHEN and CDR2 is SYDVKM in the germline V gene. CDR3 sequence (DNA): TGTGCCAGCAGGGGAGCTCCTGGGGGCGCAGGGACCCAGTACTTC. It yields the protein CASRGAPGGAGTQYF.

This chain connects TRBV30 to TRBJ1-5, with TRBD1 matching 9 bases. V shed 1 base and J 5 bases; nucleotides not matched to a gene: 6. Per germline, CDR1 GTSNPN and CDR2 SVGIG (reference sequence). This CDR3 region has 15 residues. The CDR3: CAWSGPNRGHQPQHF. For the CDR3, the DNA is TGTGCCTGGAGTGGACCCAACAGGGGGCATCAGCCCCAGCATTTT.

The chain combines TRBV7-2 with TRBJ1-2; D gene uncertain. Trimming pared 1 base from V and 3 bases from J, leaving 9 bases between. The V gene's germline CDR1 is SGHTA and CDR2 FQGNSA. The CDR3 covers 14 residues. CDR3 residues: CASSLETGHYGYTF. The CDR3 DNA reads TGTGCCAGCAGCTTAGAAACTGGACACTATGGCTACACCTTC.

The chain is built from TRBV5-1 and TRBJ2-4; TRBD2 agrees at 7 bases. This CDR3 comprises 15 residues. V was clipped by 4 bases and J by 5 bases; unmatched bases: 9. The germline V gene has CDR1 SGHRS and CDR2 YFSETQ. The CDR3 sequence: CASSQGGALQNIQYF. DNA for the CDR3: TGCGCCAGCAGCCAGGGAGGGGCCCTTCAAAACATTCAGTACTTC.

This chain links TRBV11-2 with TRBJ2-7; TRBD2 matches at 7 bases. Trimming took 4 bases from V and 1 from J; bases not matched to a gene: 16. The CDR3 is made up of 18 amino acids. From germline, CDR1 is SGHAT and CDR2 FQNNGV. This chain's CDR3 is CASSWGWNLGGTSYEQYF. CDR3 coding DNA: TGTGCCAGCAGCTGGGGCTGGAACCTGGGGGGGACGTCCTACGAGCAGTACTTC. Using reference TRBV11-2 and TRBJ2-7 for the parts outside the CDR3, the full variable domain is EAGVAQSPRYKIIEKRQSVAFWCNPISGHATLYWYQQILGQGPKLLIQFQNNGVVDDSQLPKDRFSAERLKGVDSTLKIQPAKLEDSAVYLCASSWGWNLGGTSYEQYFGPGTRLTVT.

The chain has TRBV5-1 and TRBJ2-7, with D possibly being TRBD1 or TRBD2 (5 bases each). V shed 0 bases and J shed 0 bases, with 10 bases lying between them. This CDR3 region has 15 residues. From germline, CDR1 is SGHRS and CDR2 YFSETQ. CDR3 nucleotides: TGCGCCAGCAGCTTGGAGGGACGGAACTCCTACGAGCAGTACTTC. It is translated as CASSLEGRNSYEQYF.

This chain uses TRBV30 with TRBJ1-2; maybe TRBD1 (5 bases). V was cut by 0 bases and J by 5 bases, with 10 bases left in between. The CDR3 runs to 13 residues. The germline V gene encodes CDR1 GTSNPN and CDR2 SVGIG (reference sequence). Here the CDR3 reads CAWSVEGKYGYTF. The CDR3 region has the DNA TGTGCCTGGAGTGTAGAGGGGAAATATGGCTACACCTTC.

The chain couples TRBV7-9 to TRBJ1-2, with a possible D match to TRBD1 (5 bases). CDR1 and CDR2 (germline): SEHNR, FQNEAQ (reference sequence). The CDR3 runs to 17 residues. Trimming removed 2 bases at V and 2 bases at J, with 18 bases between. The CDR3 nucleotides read TGTGCCAGCAGCTTATCCCCTCCTGCGGGGGGGAACTATGGCTACACCTTC. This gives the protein CASSLSPPAGGNYGYTF.

This CDR3 reads CASSEFAGDPEQFF. CDR3 sequence (DNA): TGCGCCAGCAGTGAGTTCGCGGGAGACCCTGAGCAGTTCTTC. The V call is TRBV10-1, the J call TRBJ2-1, with 7 nucleotides matching TRBD2. This CDR3 region has 14 residues. Germline V lookup: CDR1 WNHNN, CDR2 SYGVQD (reference sequence). V lost 1 base and J lost 9; bases outside the gene matches: 6.

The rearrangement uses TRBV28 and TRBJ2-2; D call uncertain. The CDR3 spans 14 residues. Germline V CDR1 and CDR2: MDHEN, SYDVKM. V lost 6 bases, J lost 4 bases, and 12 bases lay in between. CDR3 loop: CASSKGMRTGELFF. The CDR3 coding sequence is TGTGCCAGCAGCAAAGGGATGCGCACCGGGGAGCTGTTTTTT.

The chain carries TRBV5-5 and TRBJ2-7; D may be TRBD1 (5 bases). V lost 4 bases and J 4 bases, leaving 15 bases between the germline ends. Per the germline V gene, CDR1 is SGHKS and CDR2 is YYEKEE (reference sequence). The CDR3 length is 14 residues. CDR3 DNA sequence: TGTGCCAGCAGCCACGACAGCACAAATTACGAGCAGTACTTC. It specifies CASSHDSTNYEQYF. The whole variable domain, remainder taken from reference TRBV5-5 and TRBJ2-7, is DAGVTQSPTHLIKTRGQQVTLRCSPISGHKSVSWYQQVLGQGPQFIFQYYEKEERGRGNFPDRFSARQFPNYSSELNVNALLLGDSALYLCASSHDSTNYEQYFGPGTRLTVT.

CDR3 protein: CASSLGAKGGGELFF. The CDR3 DNA reads as TGTGCCAGCAGCTTAGGGGCCAAAGGTGGCGGGGAGCTGTTTTTT. The chain uses TRBV11-3 and TRBJ2-2; no definite D call. Germline CDR1 and CDR2: SGHNT and YENEEA. The length of the CDR3 is 15 residues. V lost 1 base and J lost 7, with 13 bases in between.

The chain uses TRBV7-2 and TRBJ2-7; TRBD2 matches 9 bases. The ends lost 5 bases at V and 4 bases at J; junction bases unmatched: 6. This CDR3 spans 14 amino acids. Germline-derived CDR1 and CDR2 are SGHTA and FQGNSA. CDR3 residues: CASSITSGRYEQYF. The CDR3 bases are TGTGCCAGCAGCATAACTAGCGGGCGGTACGAGCAGTACTTC.

For the CDR3, the DNA is TGTGCCAGCAGCTTCGGGCAGAGCACAGATACGCAGTATTTT. Protein product: CASSFGQSTDTQYF. The chain joins TRBV7-2 to TRBJ2-3, with D unclear. CDR3 size: 14 residues. The ends were cut back, 3 bases at V and 0 bases at J, with 7 bases in the middle. Germline assignment: CDR1 SGHTA and CDR2 FQGNSA.